This TCR beta chain was captured by sequencing in a study of shared clonotypes between healthy human individuals. The assay was immunoSEQ multiplex PCR, and TCRdb's table has in-frame clones only and misses some. The repertoire holds 2 million to 2.5 million clones, with approximately 95% as singletons. Donors, without exception, were Caucasian adults residing in Nashville, Tennessee. This clone was detected once. The sample holds other DNA sequences that translate to the same CDR3. This CDR3 region has 13 residues. CDR1 is MGHDK, CDR2 SYGVNS, per germline. Trimming took 8 bases from V and 2 from J; bases not matched to a gene: 3.

This TCR was sampled from a man aged 18 to 30 in good health. Some clones in this sample may be carry-over from other donors' samples. Sequencing was carried out using naive CD4+ T cells from PBMCs. This sample's subset: CD45RA+ positively selected. The chain combines TRBV25-1 with TRBJ2-7; 10 bases map to TRBD2. In DNA form, the CDR3 reads TGTGCCAGCCGGACTAGCGGCACCTACGAGCAGTACTTC. Encoded protein: CASRTSGTYEQYF.